The sequence of this T cell receptor beta chain was determined in a study of post-analysis software for immune sequencing data. About the research overall: The study covered relapsing-remitting, secondary progressive and progressive-relapsing courses of multiple sclerosis. Study results and caveats: Patients used about 5 TRBV segments, including TRBV5-6, TRBV5-1 and TRBV20-1, more often than controls.

This clonotype was detected once. Its antigen is unidentified. The authors incorporated unique molecular identifiers into the TCR beta cDNA libraries. TCRdb analysed the PCR reads with MiXCR anew, one entry per CDR3 protein. The data show about 620,000 distinct CDR3 sequences, 44% seen once. CDR3 length equals 15 residues. CDR1 and CDR2 (germline): DFQATT, SNEGSKA (reference sequence). J lost 1 base, V lost 5 bases, and 7 bases had no gene match. Input material: blood. The genes are TRBV20-1 and TRBJ2-3; 9 positions match TRBD2. The receptor was isolated from a girl aged 10-17 years with multiple sclerosis. In DNA, the CDR3 is TGCAGTGCTCAAACCGCGGGGGGGCGCACAGATACGCAGTATTTT. Translated: CSAQTAGGRTDTQYF.